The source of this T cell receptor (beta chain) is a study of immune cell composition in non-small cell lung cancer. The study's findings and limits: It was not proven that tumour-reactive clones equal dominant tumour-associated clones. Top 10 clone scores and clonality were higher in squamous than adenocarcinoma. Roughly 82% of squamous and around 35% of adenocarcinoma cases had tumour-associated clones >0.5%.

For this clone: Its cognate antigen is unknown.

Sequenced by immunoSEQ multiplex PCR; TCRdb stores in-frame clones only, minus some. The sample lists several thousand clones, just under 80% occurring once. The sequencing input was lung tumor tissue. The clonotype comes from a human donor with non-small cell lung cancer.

For the CDR3, the DNA is TGTGCCAGCAGTCTGGCGCGACAGGGGACCTCTAACTATGGCTACACCTTC. This encodes CASSLARQGTSNYGYTF. V usage is TRBV28 and J usage is TRBJ1-2, with TRBD1 identical over 8 bases. CDR1 is MDHEN and CDR2 is SYDVKM in the germline V gene. The CDR3 is 17 amino acids. V lost 5 bases and J lost 0; bases outside the gene matches: 11.